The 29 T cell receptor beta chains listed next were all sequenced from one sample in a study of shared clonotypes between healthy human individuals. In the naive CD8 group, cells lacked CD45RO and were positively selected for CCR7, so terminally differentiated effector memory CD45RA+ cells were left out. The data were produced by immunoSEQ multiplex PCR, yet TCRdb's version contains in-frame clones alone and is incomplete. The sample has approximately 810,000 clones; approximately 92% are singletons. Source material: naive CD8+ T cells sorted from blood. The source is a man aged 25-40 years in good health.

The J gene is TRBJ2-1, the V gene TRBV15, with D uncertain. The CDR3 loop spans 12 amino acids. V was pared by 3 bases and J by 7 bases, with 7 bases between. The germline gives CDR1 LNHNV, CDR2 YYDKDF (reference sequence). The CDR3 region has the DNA TGTGCCACCAGCAGCCTGTGGAATGAGCAGTTCTTC. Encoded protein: CATSSLWNEQFF.

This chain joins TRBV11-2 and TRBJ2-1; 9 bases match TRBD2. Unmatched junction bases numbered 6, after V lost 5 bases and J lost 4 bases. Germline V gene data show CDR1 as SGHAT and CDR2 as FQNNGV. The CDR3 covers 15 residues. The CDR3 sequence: CASSPPGLAYNEQFF. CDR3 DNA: TGTGCCAGCAGCCCACCGGGACTAGCTTACAATGAGCAGTTCTTC.

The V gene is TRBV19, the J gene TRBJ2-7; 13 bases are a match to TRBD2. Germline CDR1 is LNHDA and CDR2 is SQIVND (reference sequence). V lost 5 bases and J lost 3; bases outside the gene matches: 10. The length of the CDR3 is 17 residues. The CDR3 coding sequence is TGTGCCAGTAGTTCCACCGGGACTAGCGGGGAAGACTACGAGCAGTACTTC. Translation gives CASSSTGTSGEDYEQYF.

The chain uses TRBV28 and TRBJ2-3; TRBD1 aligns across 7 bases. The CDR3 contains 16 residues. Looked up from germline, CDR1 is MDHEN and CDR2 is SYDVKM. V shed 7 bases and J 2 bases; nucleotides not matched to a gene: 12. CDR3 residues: CASIGPQGSYTDTQYF. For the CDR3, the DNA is TGTGCCAGCATAGGCCCACAGGGGTCCTACACAGATACGCAGTATTTT.

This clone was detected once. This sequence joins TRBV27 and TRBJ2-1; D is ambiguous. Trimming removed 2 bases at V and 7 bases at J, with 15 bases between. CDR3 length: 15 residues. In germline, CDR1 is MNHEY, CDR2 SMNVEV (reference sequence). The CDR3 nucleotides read TGTGCCAGCAGTTTAACCCCTGGAGTTTTGAATGAGCAGTTCTTC. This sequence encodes CASSLTPGVLNEQFF.

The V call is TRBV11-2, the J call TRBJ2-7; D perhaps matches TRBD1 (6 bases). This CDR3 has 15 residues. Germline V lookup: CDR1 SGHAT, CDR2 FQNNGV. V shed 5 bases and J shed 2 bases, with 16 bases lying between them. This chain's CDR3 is CASSPGQPPTYEQYF. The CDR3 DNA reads TGTGCCAGCAGCCCAGGACAGCCTCCCACCTACGAGCAGTACTTC.

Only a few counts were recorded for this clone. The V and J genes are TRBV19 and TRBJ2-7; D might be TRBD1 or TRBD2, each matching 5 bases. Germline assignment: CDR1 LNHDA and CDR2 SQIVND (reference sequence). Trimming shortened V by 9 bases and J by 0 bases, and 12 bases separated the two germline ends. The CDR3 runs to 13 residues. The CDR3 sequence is CASGTGSSYEQYF. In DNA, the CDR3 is TGTGCCAGCGGGACGGGCAGCTCCTACGAGCAGTACTTC.

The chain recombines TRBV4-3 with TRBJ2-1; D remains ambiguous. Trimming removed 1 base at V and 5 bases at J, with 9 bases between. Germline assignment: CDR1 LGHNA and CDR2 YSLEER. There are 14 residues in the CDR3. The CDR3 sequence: CASSQASFNNEQFF. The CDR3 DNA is TGCGCCAGCAGCCAAGCCAGTTTCAACAATGAGCAGTTCTTC.

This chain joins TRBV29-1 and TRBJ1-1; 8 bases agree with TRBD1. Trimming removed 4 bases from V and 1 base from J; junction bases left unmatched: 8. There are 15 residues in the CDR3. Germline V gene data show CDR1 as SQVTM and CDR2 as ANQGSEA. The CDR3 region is CSVVSPDRGNTEAFF. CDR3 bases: TGCAGCGTTGTGTCCCCCGACAGGGGGAACACTGAAGCTTTCTTT.

The DNA of the CDR3 is TGTGCCAGCAGCCAAGGGGCGGGGGACCGTTGGCAGTACTTC. Its protein product is CASSQGAGDRWQYF. This chain connects TRBV4-2 to TRBJ2-7; TRBD2 matches 7 bases. Germline loops: CDR1 LGHNA, CDR2 YNFKEQ. J gave up 9 bases and V 1 base, and 9 bases lay outside the gene matches. CDR3 length: 14 residues.

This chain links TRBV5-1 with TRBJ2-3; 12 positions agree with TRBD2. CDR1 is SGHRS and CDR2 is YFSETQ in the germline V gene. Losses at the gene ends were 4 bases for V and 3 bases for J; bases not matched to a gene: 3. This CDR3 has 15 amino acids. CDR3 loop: CASSAGTSGTDTQYF. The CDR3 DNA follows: TGCGCCAGCAGCGCCGGGACTAGCGGGACAGATACGCAGTATTTT.

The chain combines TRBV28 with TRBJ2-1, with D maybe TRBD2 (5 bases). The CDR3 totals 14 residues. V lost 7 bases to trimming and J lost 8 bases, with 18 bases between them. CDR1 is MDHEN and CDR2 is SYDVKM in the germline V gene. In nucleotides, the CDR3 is TGTGCCAGCACCGGTCCGGACCGGCGGGATGAGCAGTTCTTC. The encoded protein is CASTGPDRRDEQFF. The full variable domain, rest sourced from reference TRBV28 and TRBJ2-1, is DVKVTQSSRYLVKRTGEKVFLECVQDMDHENMFWYRQDPGLGLRLIYFSYDVKMKEKGDIPEGYSVSREKKERFSLILESASTNQTSMYLCASTGPDRRDEQFFGPGTRLTVL.

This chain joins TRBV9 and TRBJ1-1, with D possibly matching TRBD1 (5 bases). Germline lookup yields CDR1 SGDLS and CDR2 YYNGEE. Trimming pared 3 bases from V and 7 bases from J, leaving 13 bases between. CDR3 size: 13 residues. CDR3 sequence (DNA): TGTGCCAGCAGCGCGGAAGGGGACGATGAAGCTTTCTTT. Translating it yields CASSAEGDDEAFF.

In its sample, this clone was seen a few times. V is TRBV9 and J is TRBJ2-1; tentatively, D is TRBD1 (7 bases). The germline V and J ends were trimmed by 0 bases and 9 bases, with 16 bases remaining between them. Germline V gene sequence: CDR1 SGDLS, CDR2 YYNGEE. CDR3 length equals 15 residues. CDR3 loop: CASSVGNRGGPEQFF. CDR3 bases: TGTGCCAGCAGCGTAGGGAACAGGGGAGGCCCTGAGCAGTTCTTC.

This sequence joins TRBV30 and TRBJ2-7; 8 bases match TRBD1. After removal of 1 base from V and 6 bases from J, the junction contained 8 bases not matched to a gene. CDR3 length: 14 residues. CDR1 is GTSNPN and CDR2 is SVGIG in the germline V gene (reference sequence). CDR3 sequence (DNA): TGTGCCTGGAGTGGGGGGCAGGGGGCCGCCGAGCAGTACTTC. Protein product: CAWSGGQGAAEQYF.

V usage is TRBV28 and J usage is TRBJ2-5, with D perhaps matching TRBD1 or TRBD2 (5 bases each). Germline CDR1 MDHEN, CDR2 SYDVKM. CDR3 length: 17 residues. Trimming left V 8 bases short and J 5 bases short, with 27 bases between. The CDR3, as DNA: TGTGCCAGCTGCACCAATACGAGGGGACGGTTCGATGAGACCCAGTACTTC. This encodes CASCTNTRGRFDETQYF.

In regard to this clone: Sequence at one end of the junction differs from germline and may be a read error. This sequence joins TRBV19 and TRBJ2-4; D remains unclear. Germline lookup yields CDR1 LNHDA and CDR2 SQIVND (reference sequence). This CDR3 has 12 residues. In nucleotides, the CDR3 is TGTGCCAGTAGTATTTCAGGCTTTGGGTTCGGCTTC. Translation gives CASSISGFGFGF.

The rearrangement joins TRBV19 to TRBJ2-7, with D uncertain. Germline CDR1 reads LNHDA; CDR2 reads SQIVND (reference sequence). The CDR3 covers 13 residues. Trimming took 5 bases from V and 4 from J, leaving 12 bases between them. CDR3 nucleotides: TGTGCCAGTAGTCCCGCCCCGGAGTACGAGCAGTACTTC. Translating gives CASSPAPEYEQYF. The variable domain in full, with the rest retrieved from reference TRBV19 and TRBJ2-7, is DGGITQSPKYLFRKEGQNVTLSCEQNLNHDAMYWYRQDPGQGLRLIYYSQIVNDFQKGDIAEGYSVSREKKESFPLTVTSAQKNPTAFYLCASSPAPEYEQYFGPGTRLTVT.

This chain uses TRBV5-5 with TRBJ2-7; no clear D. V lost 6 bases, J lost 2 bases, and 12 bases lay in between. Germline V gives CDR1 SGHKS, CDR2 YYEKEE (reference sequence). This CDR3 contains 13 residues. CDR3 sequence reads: CASTPQLTYEQYF. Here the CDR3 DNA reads TGTGCCAGCACCCCACAGTTAACCTACGAGCAGTACTTC. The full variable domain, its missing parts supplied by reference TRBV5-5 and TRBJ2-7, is DAGVTQSPTHLIKTRGQQVTLRCSPISGHKSVSWYQQVLGQGPQFIFQYYEKEERGRGNFPDRFSARQFPNYSSELNVNALLLGDSALYLCASTPQLTYEQYFGPGTRLTVT.

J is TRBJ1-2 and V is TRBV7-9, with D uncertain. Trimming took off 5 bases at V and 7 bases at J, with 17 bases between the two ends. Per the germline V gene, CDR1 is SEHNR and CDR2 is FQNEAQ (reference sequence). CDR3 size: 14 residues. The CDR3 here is CASSVIPQGGGYTF. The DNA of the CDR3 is TGTGCCAGCAGCGTTATACCCCAAGGTGGTGGCTACACCTTC. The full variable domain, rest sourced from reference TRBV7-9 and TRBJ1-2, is DTGVSQNPRHKITKRGQNVTFRCDPISEHNRLYWYRQTLGQGPEFLTYFQNEAQLEKSRLLSDRFSAERPKGSFSTLEIQRTEQGDSAMYLCASSVIPQGGGYTFGSGTRLTVV.

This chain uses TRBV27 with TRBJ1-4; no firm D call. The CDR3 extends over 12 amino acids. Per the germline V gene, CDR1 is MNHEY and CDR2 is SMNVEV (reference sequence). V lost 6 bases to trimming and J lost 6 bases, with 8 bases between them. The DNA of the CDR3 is TGTGCCAGCAGCAATACTTATGAAAAACTGTTTTTT. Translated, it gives CASSNTYEKLFF.

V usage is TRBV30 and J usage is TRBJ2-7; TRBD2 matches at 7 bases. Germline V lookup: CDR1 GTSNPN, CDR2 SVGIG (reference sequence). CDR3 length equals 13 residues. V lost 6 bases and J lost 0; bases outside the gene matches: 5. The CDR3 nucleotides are TGTGCCTGCATTTGCGGGAGCTCCTACGAGCAGTACTTC. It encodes CACICGSSYEQYF.

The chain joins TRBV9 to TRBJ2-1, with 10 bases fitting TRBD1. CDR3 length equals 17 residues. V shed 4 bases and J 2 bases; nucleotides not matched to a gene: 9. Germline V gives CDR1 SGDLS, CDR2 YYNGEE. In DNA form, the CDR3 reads TGTGCCAGCAGCCCACCCCGACAGGGGGCCACCTACAATGAGCAGTTCTTC. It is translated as CASSPPRQGATYNEQFF.

The CDR3 DNA reads as TGTGCCAGCAGGGGACAGGGTGCAGATACGCAGTATTTT. This codes for CASRGQGADTQYF. The chain employs TRBV6-6 and TRBJ2-3, with TRBD1 matching 9 bases. The germline gives CDR1 MNHNY, CDR2 SVGAGI (reference sequence). V trimming: 6 bases; J trimming: 4 bases; junction bases outside the gene matches: 2. This CDR3 comprises 13 residues.

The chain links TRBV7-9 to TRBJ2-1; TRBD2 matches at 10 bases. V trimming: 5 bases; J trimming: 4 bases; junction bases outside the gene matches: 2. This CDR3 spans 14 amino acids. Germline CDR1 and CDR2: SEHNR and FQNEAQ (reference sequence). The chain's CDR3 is CASSQTSGYNEQFF. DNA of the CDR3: TGTGCCAGCAGCCAGACTAGCGGGTACAATGAGCAGTTCTTC.

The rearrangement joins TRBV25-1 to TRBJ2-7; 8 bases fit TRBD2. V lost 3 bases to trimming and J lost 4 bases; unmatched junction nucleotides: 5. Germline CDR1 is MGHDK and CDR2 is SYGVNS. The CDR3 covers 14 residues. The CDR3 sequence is CASSDGAGGYEQYF. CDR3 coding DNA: TGTGCCAGCAGTGATGGGGCGGGAGGATACGAGCAGTACTTC.

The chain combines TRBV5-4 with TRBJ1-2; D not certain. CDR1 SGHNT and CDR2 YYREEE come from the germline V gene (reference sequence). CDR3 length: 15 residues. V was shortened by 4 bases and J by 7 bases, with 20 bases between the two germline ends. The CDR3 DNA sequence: TGTGCCAGCAGCCGCTGGACGGAAGTAATTGGTGGCTACACCTTC. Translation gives CASSRWTEVIGGYTF.

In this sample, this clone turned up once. The CDR3 sequence: CASSSLGPPTYNEQFF. The CDR3 DNA sequence: TGTGCCAGCAGCTCCCTAGGGCCTCCTACTTACAATGAGCAGTTCTTC. The chain carries TRBV13 and TRBJ2-1; D is undetermined. CDR3 length: 16 residues. V was trimmed by 4 bases and J by 4 bases, leaving 17 bases between them. Looked up from germline, CDR1 is PRHDT and CDR2 is FYEKMQ (reference sequence).

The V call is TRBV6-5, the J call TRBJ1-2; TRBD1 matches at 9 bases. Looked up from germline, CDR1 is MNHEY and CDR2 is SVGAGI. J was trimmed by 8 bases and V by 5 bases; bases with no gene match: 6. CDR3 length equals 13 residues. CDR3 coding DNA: TGTGCCAGCAGTCACCGGACAGGGGACGGCTACACCTTC. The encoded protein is CASSHRTGDGYTF.